The 23 T cell receptor beta chains below come from one sample, sequenced in a study of blood T cell repertoires in COVID-19. Here immunoSEQ multiplex PCR was the method, and the copy in TCRdb shows in-frame clones only, minus some. The table lists approximately 200,000 clones, around 90% of them singletons, with 1.5% to 2% in the top ten. What was sequenced was peripheral blood. The receptors derive from a man in his 70s with acute or convalescent COVID-19.

The chain recombines TRBV5-1 with TRBJ1-3; tentatively, D is TRBD1 (6 bases). Trimming removed 2 bases from V and 4 bases from J, with 13 bases in between. Germline values: CDR1 SGHRS, CDR2 YFSETQ. This CDR3 contains 15 residues. Written as DNA, the CDR3 is TGCGCCAGCAGCTTTTACAGGGCTGGAGGAAACACCATATATTTT. Its translation: CASSFYRAGGNTIYF.

This clone was recorded once. The V call is TRBV7-6, the J call TRBJ2-3; TRBD1 aligns across 7 bases. J was trimmed by 1 base and V by 0 bases; bases with no gene match: 4. The CDR3 extends over 16 amino acids. Germline-derived CDR1 and CDR2 are SGHVS and FNYEAQ. CDR3 sequence: CASSLAGTVRTDTQYF. The DNA of the CDR3 is TGTGCCAGCAGCTTAGCAGGGACAGTCCGCACAGATACGCAGTATTTT.

The chain employs TRBV7-9 and TRBJ2-1; tentatively, D is TRBD2 (6 bases). The V end was cut by 2 bases, the J end by 6 bases, with 14 bases between. The CDR3 is made up of 15 amino acids. CDR1 is SEHNR, CDR2 FQNEAQ, per germline (reference sequence). CDR3 region: CASSLPPGGVNEQFF. The CDR3 DNA follows: TGTGCCAGCAGCTTACCCCCAGGCGGGGTCAATGAGCAGTTCTTC.

V gene TRBV7-8 combines with J gene TRBJ1-1, with D unclear. From germline, CDR1 is SGHVS and CDR2 FQNEAQ. The CDR3 is made up of 13 amino acids. Between the trimmed V and J ends, which lost 5 bases and 1 base, there was a span of 8 bases. CDR3 in DNA: TGTGCCAGCAGCCGAGATAAGAACACTGAAGCTTTCTTT. Protein product: CASSRDKNTEAFF. Full variable domain (rest looked up from reference TRBV7-8 and TRBJ1-1): GAGVSQSPRYKVAKRGQDVALRCDPISGHVSLFWYQQALGQGPEFLTYFQNEAQLDKSGLPSDRFFAERPEGSVSTLKIQRTQQEDSAVYLCASSRDKNTEAFFGQGTRLTVV.

The gene calls are TRBV3-1 (or the pseudogene TRBV3-2) and TRBJ2-1; the D is unclear. This CDR3 region has 13 residues. Germline V CDR1 and CDR2: LGHDT, YNNKEL (reference sequence). V was pared by 4 bases and J by 9 bases, with 13 bases between. Here the CDR3 reads CASSPDDSSEQFF. CDR3 sequence (DNA): TGTGCCAGCAGCCCAGACGACTCATCTGAGCAGTTCTTC.

The chain employs TRBV14 and TRBJ2-2, with D tentatively TRBD2 (6 bases). The CDR3 is 16 residues long. Germline CDR1 reads SGHDN; CDR2 reads FVKESK. Trimming left V 4 bases short and J 7 bases short, with 19 bases between. CDR3: CASSLGRHGGIGELFF. The DNA of the CDR3 is TGTGCCAGCAGCCTCGGGAGACACGGAGGTATCGGGGAGCTGTTTTTT.

V and J are TRBV28 and TRBJ1-2, with 8 bases lining up with TRBD1. This CDR3 contains 14 residues. Germline V gene lookup returns CDR1 MDHEN and CDR2 SYDVKM. Germline trimming cut 6 bases from V and 2 bases from J; bases unmatched to any gene: 5. CDR3 DNA: TGTGCCAGCAGAGTCCCAGGGGGCAACTATGGCTACACCTTC. It yields the protein CASRVPGGNYGYTF.

The rearrangement joins TRBV10-3 to TRBJ2-2; 8 bases align to TRBD2. The germline CDR1 and CDR2 sequences are ENHRY and SYGVKD. J lost 1 base, V lost 10 bases, and 8 bases had no gene match. The CDR3 is made up of 15 amino acids. The CDR3 reads CATAPGLGNTGELFF. CDR3 DNA sequence: TGTGCCACCGCACCGGGACTAGGGAACACCGGGGAGCTGTTTTTT.

This rearrangement joins TRBV14 to TRBJ2-2; D is perhaps TRBD1 (6 bases). Germline V gene data show CDR1 as SGHDN and CDR2 as FVKESK. This CDR3 comprises 15 residues. Trimming stripped 4 bases from V and 6 bases from J, with 15 bases between. The CDR3: CASSRTGNVAGELFF. The CDR3, as DNA: TGTGCCAGCAGCCGAACAGGGAATGTCGCCGGGGAGCTGTTTTTT.

The rearrangement joins TRBV18 to TRBJ2-7; D is unclear. The CDR3 has 14 amino acids. The germline V and J ends were trimmed by 3 bases and 6 bases, with 15 bases remaining between them. CDR1 and CDR2 (germline): KGHSH, LQKENI. CDR3 nucleotide sequence: TGTGCCAGCTCACCCTACTCACTATCCCCCGAGCAGTACTTC. It specifies CASSPYSLSPEQYF.

V is TRBV11-2 and J is TRBJ1-1; 7 nucleotides align to TRBD1. Trimming removed 1 base from V and 3 bases from J; junction bases left unmatched: 14. This CDR3 spans 18 amino acids. Germline CDR1 SGHAT, CDR2 FQNNGV. The CDR3 here is CASSLVAYRGGGDTEAFF. For the CDR3, the DNA is TGTGCCAGCAGCTTAGTGGCCTACAGGGGCGGGGGGGACACTGAAGCTTTCTTT. The whole variable domain, filled in from reference TRBV11-2 and TRBJ1-1, reads EAGVAQSPRYKIIEKRQSVAFWCNPISGHATLYWYQQILGQGPKLLIQFQNNGVVDDSQLPKDRFSAERLKGVDSTLKIQPAKLEDSAVYLCASSLVAYRGGGDTEAFFGQGTRLTVV.

This clone was recorded a few times. This chain connects TRBV6-1 to TRBJ1-1; D uncertain. The germline V and J ends were trimmed by 0 bases and 5 bases, with 7 bases remaining between them. The CDR3 sequence is 13 residues long. CDR1 and CDR2 from the germline V gene are MNHNS and SASEGT. The CDR3 is CASSEAYRTEAFF. Written as DNA, the CDR3 is TGTGCCAGCAGTGAAGCTTACCGGACTGAAGCTTTCTTT.

This rearrangement joins TRBV5-1 to TRBJ1-1; D perhaps matches TRBD1 (6 bases). Germline CDR1 SGHRS, CDR2 YFSETQ. CDR3 length equals 15 residues. V lost 1 base, J lost 2 bases, and 12 bases lay in between. CDR3 region: CASSLQGRGNTEAFF. The CDR3 DNA reads as TGCGCCAGCAGCTTGCAGGGCAGGGGAAACACTGAAGCTTTCTTT.

This clone was seen just once. V usage is TRBV29-1 and J usage is TRBJ2-3, with unresolved D. Germline V gives CDR1 SQVTM, CDR2 ANQGSEA. The V gene lost 2 bases and the J gene lost 2 bases, with 8 bases spanning the gap. This CDR3 is built from 13 residues. Written as DNA, the CDR3 is TGCAGCGTTGAACGCCAGATCACAGATACGCAGTATTTT. The encoded protein is CSVERQITDTQYF.

This chain joins TRBV28 and TRBJ1-3; 10 nucleotides match TRBD1. J gave up 2 bases and V 6 bases, and 4 bases lay outside the gene matches. The CDR3 totals 15 residues. The V gene's germline CDR1 is MDHEN and CDR2 SYDVKM. The CDR3 nucleotides read TGTGCCAGCAGCTCGACAGGGGGCCCTGGAAACACCATATATTTT. It specifies CASSSTGGPGNTIYF.

V gene TRBV19 combines with J gene TRBJ1-5; D not certain. The CDR3 is 14 residues long. With 10 bases removed from V and 0 bases from J, the gap between germline ends came to 13 bases. Germline V gene lookup returns CDR1 LNHDA and CDR2 SQIVND (reference sequence). In DNA, the CDR3 is TGTGCCAATAAACAGAGTCTTAGCAATCAGCCCCAGCATTTT. Its protein is CANKQSLSNQPQHF.

In its sample, this clone was seen once. J is TRBJ2-7 and V is TRBV2, with 13 bases fitting TRBD2. The ends lost 8 bases at V and 6 bases at J; junction bases unmatched: 7. The germline CDR1 and CDR2 sequences are SNHLY and FYNNEI. The CDR3 has 14 residues. The CDR3 DNA reads as TGTGCCAGCGACCCGGGACTAGCGGGACGCGAGCAGTACTTC. Its protein product is CASDPGLAGREQYF.

The J gene is TRBJ2-7, the V gene TRBV7-9; D is possibly TRBD1 (6 bases). The V end lost 4 bases, the J end lost 2 bases, and 12 bases lay between the germline ends. CDR1 is SEHNR and CDR2 is FQNEAQ in the germline V gene (reference sequence). The CDR3 totals 14 residues. The CDR3 nucleotides read TGTGCCAGCAGCTGGGACATAGCGCCCTACGAGCAGTACTTC. It encodes CASSWDIAPYEQYF.

The chain uses TRBV28 and TRBJ1-1, with D unresolved. The CDR3 is 14 residues long. Trimming pared 5 bases from V and 6 bases from J, leaving 16 bases between. Germline CDR1 is MDHEN and CDR2 is SYDVKM. In DNA form, the CDR3 reads TGTGCCAGCAGTCCCCCGGACTTTAACGCTGAAGCTTTCTTT. This codes for CASSPPDFNAEAFF. Full variable domain (outside the CDR3, taken from reference TRBV28 and TRBJ1-1): DVKVTQSSRYLVKRTGEKVFLECVQDMDHENMFWYRQDPGLGLRLIYFSYDVKMKEKGDIPEGYSVSREKKERFSLILESASTNQTSMYLCASSPPDFNAEAFFGQGTRLTVV.

V is TRBV27 and J is TRBJ2-3, with a possible D match to TRBD1 (7 bases). V lost 2 bases to trimming and J lost 0 bases, with 12 bases between them. The germline CDR1 and CDR2 sequences are MNHEY and SMNVEV (reference sequence). This CDR3 comprises 16 residues. DNA for the CDR3: TGTGCCAGCAGTTTACCGGGGGACAGCAGCACAGATACGCAGTATTTT. This gives the protein CASSLPGDSSTDTQYF.

This sequence joins TRBV4-1 and TRBJ1-6; D call uncertain. Trimming took off 1 base at V and 5 bases at J, with 15 bases between the two ends. The germline CDR1 and CDR2 sequences are MGHRA and YSYEKL. The CDR3 totals 17 residues. CDR3 coding DNA: TGCGCCAGCAGCCAAGGACAATGGGCGAAAGATAATTCACCCCTCCACTTT. Amino acids: CASSQGQWAKDNSPLHF.

Only one count was recorded for this clone. This rearrangement joins TRBV19 to TRBJ1-5; tentative D call: TRBD1 (6 bases). Trimming stripped 6 bases from V and 0 bases from J, with 18 bases between. CDR3 size: 17 residues. Per germline, CDR1 LNHDA and CDR2 SQIVND (reference sequence). The CDR3 DNA reads as TGTGCCAGTAGCCCACCCCTACAGGGTTTTAGCAATCAGCCCCAGCATTTT. Its protein product is CASSPPLQGFSNQPQHF.

The chain carries TRBV7-9 and TRBJ2-1; 7 positions agree with TRBD1. V lost 2 bases, J lost 7 bases, and 8 bases stayed unmatched. Germline loops: CDR1 SEHNR, CDR2 FQNEAQ (reference sequence). The CDR3 length is 15 residues. Here the CDR3 DNA reads TGTGCCAGCAGCTTACGGACAGGAATAAGGAATGAGCAGTTCTTC. It translates to CASSLRTGIRNEQFF.